The 8 T cell receptor beta chains below come from one sample, sequenced in a study of immune characterization of retroperitoneal liposarcoma (dated by TCRdb to about 2019). To prepare the library, PCR was applied. TCRdb names NextSeq 500 as the instrument used. TCRdb reprocessed the public reads (quality trimming at Q25 with fastp, clone calling with MiXCR) and kept in-frame beta chains. Every entry covers one CDR3 protein and lists the most common genes and DNA from its rows. For this sample the table gives approximately 4,400 distinct CDR3 sequences, of which about 33% were detected only once. Of the sample, about 31% falls within the top ten clones. The sample comprised tumor tissue. These receptors originate from a male donor with retroperitoneal liposarcoma.

The V and J genes are TRBV5-6 and TRBJ2-3; D unresolved. The germline V gene has CDR1 SGHDT and CDR2 YYEEEE. With 2 bases removed from V and 6 bases from J, the gap between germline ends came to 13 bases. This CDR3 has 14 amino acids. The CDR3 sequence: CASSLRQSKDTQYF. The CDR3 DNA follows: TGTGCCAGCAGCTTAAGGCAGAGCAAGGATACGCAGTATTTT.

Within the sample, this clonotype is medium-sized. The V and J genes are TRBV10-3 and TRBJ2-1; the D call may be TRBD1 or TRBD2 (5 bases each). The J call may be incorrect, as the DNA end agrees better with TRBJ2-7. This CDR3 is built from 15 residues. Germline V gives CDR1 ENHRY, CDR2 SYGVKD. CDR3 sequence: CAISVWGIGSYEQYF. CDR3 DNA sequence: TGTGCCATCAGTGTGTGGGGGATAGGGTCCTACGAGCAGTACTTC.

In this sample, this clonotype turned up a few times. The CDR3 nucleotides read TGTGCCAGCTCACTCCTCGGGACGGACCTTAACACCGGGGAGCTGTTTTTT. The encoded protein is CASSLLGTDLNTGELFF. The V call is TRBV18, the J call TRBJ2-2; TRBD1 or TRBD2 may be the D gene (5 bases each). The V end was cut by 4 bases, the J end by 2 bases, with 17 bases between. The CDR3 runs 17 residues. The germline gives CDR1 KGHSH, CDR2 LQKENI.

The rearrangement uses TRBV6-5 and TRBJ2-1; TRBD2 aligns across 9 bases. CDR1 is MNHEY, CDR2 SVGAGI, per germline. This CDR3 comprises 13 residues. The trim removed 8 bases at V and 7 bases at J, leaving 6 bases unmatched. Written as DNA, the CDR3 is TGTGCCAGCTTGGCTAGCGGGGTGAATGAGCAGTTCTTC. Translated, it gives CASLASGVNEQFF.

This clonotype is judged large. J is TRBJ2-1 and V is TRBV12-3 or TRBV12-4, with TRBD1 as a possible D gene (5 bases). This CDR3 has 16 amino acids. The V and J ends lost 1 base and 4 bases respectively, with 14 bases between them. The CDR3 DNA reads TGTGCCAGCAGTTTAGAGCAAGGGGCTGGATACAATGAGCAGTTCTTC. Translated: CASSLEQGAGYNEQFF.

The chain employs TRBV4-1 and TRBJ2-7, with D perhaps matching TRBD1 or TRBD2 (5 bases each). CDR3 length equals 15 residues. Germline V gives CDR1 MGHRA, CDR2 YSYEKL. The ends were cut back, 3 bases at V and 0 bases at J, with 12 bases in the middle. DNA for the CDR3: TGCGCCAGCAGCCATGGGACCTTGAGCTCCTACGAGCAGTACTTC. Its protein is CASSHGTLSSYEQYF.

This clonotype has just one count. V gene TRBV7-9 combines with J gene TRBJ2-5; no firm D call. From germline, CDR1 is SEHNR and CDR2 FQNEAQ (reference sequence). Trimming pared 5 bases from V and 3 bases from J, leaving 4 bases between. The CDR3 totals 11 residues. In nucleotides, the CDR3 is TGTGCCAGCAGCCAAAAAGAGACCCAGTACTTC. Amino acid sequence: CASSQKETQYF. Combining the CDR3 with reference TRBV7-9 and TRBJ2-5 gives the whole variable domain DTGVSQNPRHKITKRGQNVTFRCDPISEHNRLYWYRQTLGQGPEFLTYFQNEAQLEKSRLLSDRFSAERPKGSFSTLEIQRTEQGDSAMYLCASSQKETQYFGPGTRLLVL.

This rearrangement joins TRBV3-1 to TRBJ2-5, with unresolved D. V shed 4 bases and J shed 5 bases, with 8 bases lying between them. There are 12 residues in the CDR3. Germline V lookup: CDR1 LGHDT, CDR2 YNNKEL (reference sequence). This chain's CDR3 is CASSPTGETQYF. The DNA of the CDR3 is TGTGCCAGCAGCCCGACCGGGGAGACCCAGTACTTC.